A selection of T cell receptor beta chains follows, all from one sample in a study of cytomegalovirus exposure and HLA in healthy donors. Generated by immunoSEQ multiplex PCR, the TCRdb table keeps only in-frame clones and is missing some. Of around 35,000 clones detected, roughly 81% appear once; the ten largest clones hold 9.3%. Source material: PBMCs. These receptors were taken from a woman aged 40-49 years in good health and CMV-seronegative. CDR3s include the opening cysteine and the closing phenylalanine or tryptophan. D genes are given only for firm matches. Rows give clone size only sometimes, using once, few, many, or a class for an expanded clone.

cdr3_nt,cdr3_aa,d_call,j_call,clone_size,v_call
TGTGCCAGCAGCTTACCCCAAAGGAGGACAGGGAAAGAGACCCAGTACTTC,CASSLPQRRTGKETQYF,TRBD1,TRBJ2-5,-,TRBV7-2
TGCAGCGTTGGGGGACTAGCGGGGGGCCGGGGAGAGACCCAGTACTTC,CSVGGLAGGRGETQYF,TRBD2,TRBJ2-5,-,TRBV29-1
TGTGCCAGCAGCCCCGGGACTCGTTTGGGCACCGGGGAGCTGTTTTTT,CASSPGTRLGTGELFF,-,TRBJ2-2,-,TRBV7-9
TGTGCCAGCAGCCCTGACAGACAAGAGACCCAGTACTTC,CASSPDRQETQYF,-,TRBJ2-5,-,TRBV11-2
TGCAGCGTTGGGAAAACAGCCCAAGAGACCCAGTACTTC,CSVGKTAQETQYF,-,TRBJ2-5,-,TRBV29-1
TGTGCCAGCTCACCACGGGACAGCCATAACTATGGCTACACCTTC,CASSPRDSHNYGYTF,TRBD1,TRBJ1-2,-,TRBV18
TGTGCCAGCAGCTTAGTTAACAACGAGCAGTACTTC,CASSLVNNEQYF,-,TRBJ2-7,-,TRBV7-2
TGTGCCAGCAGCTTAGAGGGACAGAACACCGGGGAGCTGTTTTTT,CASSLEGQNTGELFF,-,TRBJ2-2,-,TRBV7-6
TGTGCCAGCAGCGACCTTTCGGGAGCCCAGCATTTT,CASSDLSGAQHF,-,TRBJ1-5,-,TRBV5-4
TGCGCCAGCAGCTACAGGCCGGGACAGATGAACACTGAAGCTTTCTTT,CASSYRPGQMNTEAFF,TRBD1,TRBJ1-1,-,TRBV4-3
TGCGCCAGCAGCTCGGACACCTACACCGGGGAGCTGTTTTTT,CASSSDTYTGELFF,-,TRBJ2-2,few,TRBV5-1
TGTGCCAGCAGTGCTACTCAGGGTGGTGGAAACACCATATATTTT,CASSATQGGGNTIYF,-,TRBJ1-3,-,TRBV25-1
TGTGCCAGCAGTGAATGGACAGCCTCCTACAATGAGCAGTTCTTC,CASSEWTASYNEQFF,-,TRBJ2-1,-,TRBV25-1
TGTGCCAGCAGCGCCGTGGAGGGCCTCGGCTACACCTTC,CASSAVEGLGYTF,-,TRBJ1-2,-,TRBV2
TGCAGCGGTGGGGGGGGGCAGAACACCGGGGAGCTGTTTTTT,CSGGGGQNTGELFF,-,TRBJ2-2,-,TRBV29-1
TGTGCCGGAGGGACTTCTGGGGCCAACGTCCTGACTTTC,CAGGTSGANVLTF,-,TRBJ2-6,-,TRBV11-2
TGTGCCGGGGGCGTCAGCTCCTACAATGAGCAGTTCTTC,CAGGVSSYNEQFF,-,TRBJ2-1,few,TRBV7-9
TGTGCCACCAGCAATAGACAGGGGGCGGGGGGTACGCAGTATTTT,CATSNRQGAGGTQYF,TRBD1,TRBJ2-3,-,TRBV15
TGTGCCAGCACAGGGCAACCCGCAACTAATGAAAAACTGTTTTTT,CASTGQPATNEKLFF,-,TRBJ1-4,-,TRBV7-9
TGTGCCAGCAGCCTCAAGGGTGGGGGGGTTTATGGCTACACCTTC,CASSLKGGGVYGYTF,-,TRBJ1-2,-,TRBV5-4
TGTGCCAGCAGATCGGGCGGGGGGCGGGTTGAAAAACTGTTTTTT,CASRSGGGRVEKLFF,-,TRBJ1-4,-,TRBV6-1
TGTGCCAGCAGGAGCGGGGGGGCCTCATTCGATGAGCAGTTCTTC,CASRSGGASFDEQFF,TRBD2,TRBJ2-1,-,TRBV7-3
TGTGCCAGCAGCGCACTAGCGGGGGGCTCCTACGAGCAGTACTTC,CASSALAGGSYEQYF,TRBD2,TRBJ2-7,-,TRBV9
TGCGCCAGCAGCTTGGTCCCGGATCAGCCCCAGCATTTT,CASSLVPDQPQHF,-,TRBJ1-5,few,TRBV5-1
TGTGCCATCAGTGAGGGACAGGGGGCACTTCCCCTGTTTTTT,CAISEGQGALPLFF,TRBD1,TRBJ1-4,-,TRBV10-3
TGTGCCAGCAAATTACTAGTTTTCTATGGCTGCACCTTC,CASKLLVFYGCTF,-,TRBJ1-2,once,TRBV6-1
TGTGCCAGCAGCTCCCGGGGAGCGGGGAATGAGCAGTACTTC,CASSSRGAGNEQYF,TRBD2,TRBJ2-7,-,TRBV11-3
TGTGCCAGCAGCTTAGTCAACCTGGGACAGGGGATGTTCGGGACCCAGTACTTC,CASSLVNLGQGMFGTQYF,TRBD1,TRBJ2-5,-,TRBV7-2
TGCAGCGTTTGGGGACAGGGGGCGCGCGGCTACACCTTC,CSVWGQGARGYTF,TRBD1,TRBJ1-2,-,TRBV29-1
TGCGCCAGCAGCCAAGATCGTGGGGGCCTCCGTGAAGCTTTCTTT,CASSQDRGGLREAFF,-,TRBJ1-1,-,TRBV4-3
TGTGCCAGCAGCGCCCAGGGAAATCCAGAGACCCAGTACTTC,CASSAQGNPETQYF,-,TRBJ2-5,-,TRBV11-3
TGTGCCAGCAGCTCAGACAGGGACTTAAGCAGTTCACCCCTCCACTTT,CASSSDRDLSSSPLHF,TRBD1,TRBJ1-6,-,TRBV5-6
TGTGCCAGCAGCTTGACTAGCGGGGGGGCTAGAGAGACCCAGTACTTC,CASSLTSGGARETQYF,TRBD2,TRBJ2-5,-,TRBV5-4
TGTGCCAGTAGTCCCCGCCAAAGGGGTGAAAAACTGTTTTTT,CASSPRQRGEKLFF,-,TRBJ1-4,-,TRBV19
TGTGCCAGCAGTGAAGCCCAGGAGACCCAGTACTTC,CASSEAQETQYF,-,TRBJ2-5,-,TRBV2
TGTGCCACCAGCAGAAAGAGGGGACTCCTCGAGACCCAGTACTTC,CATSRKRGLLETQYF,-,TRBJ2-5,-,TRBV15
TGTGCCAGCAGCGGCTCGGACAGAACTAACTATGGCTACACCTTC,CASSGSDRTNYGYTF,-,TRBJ1-2,-,TRBV5-4